This is a list of T cell receptor beta chains from one sample in a study of T cells after yellow fever vaccination. TCRdb analysed the 5' RACE reads with MiXCR anew, one entry per CDR3 protein. The top ten clones hold around a third of a sample with 45,000 to 75,000 distinct CDR3 sequences, about 5.6% of them seen once. This specimen consisted of PBMCs, either bulk or a sorted T-cell subset (CD4+, CD8+, memory, or dextramer-sorted; not recorded which), obtained on the day of the yellow fever booster vaccination. The receptors were sampled from a man younger than 35 who received the YFV17D yellow fever vaccine. The CDR3 runs from the conserved cysteine through the conserved F or W. D genes are given only for firm matches. Rows may omit the clone size; those that give it use once, few, many or a size class.

many,TRBJ1-2,.,TRBV4-3,CASSQGARGQEHGYTF,TGCGCCAGCAGCCAAGGGGCGAGGGGACAAGAACATGGCTACACCTTC
many,TRBJ1-6,TRBD1,TRBV7-3,CASSTDRDSPLHF,TGTGCCAGCAGCACGGACAGGGATTCACCCCTCCACTTT
many,TRBJ2-3,.,TRBV7-3,CASSFGRGGADTQYF,TGTGCCAGCAGCTTCGGCAGGGGTGGCGCAGATACGCAGTATTTT
many,TRBJ1-1,TRBD1,TRBV6-5,CASSSGGPEAFF,TGTGCCAGCAGTTCAGGGGGTCCGGAAGCTTTCTTT
many,TRBJ2-1,TRBD2,TRBV5-1,CASSETAGAYNEQFF,TGCGCCAGCAGCGAGACAGCGGGGGCCTACAATGAGCAGTTCTTC
many,TRBJ2-7,.,TRBV7-9,CASSSLGLTYEQYF,TGTGCCAGCAGCAGCCTCGGGTTAACCTACGAGCAGTACTTC
many,TRBJ1-2,.,TRBV11-2,CASSPGTRSGYTF,TGTGCCAGCAGCCCCGGGACCCGTTCGGGCTACACCTTC
.,TRBJ2-1,TRBD2,TRBV12-3/TRBV12-4,CASSGDYYNEQFF,TGTGCCAGCAGTGGGGACTATTACAATGAGCAGTTCTTC
many,TRBJ2-3,.,TRBV6-6,CASSWGGSTDTQYF,TGTGCCAGCTCATGGGGGGGCTCCACAGATACGCAGTATTTT
many,TRBJ2-2,.,TRBV12-3/TRBV12-4,CASSPAPGELFF,TGTGCCAGCAGTCCCGCCCCCGGGGAGCTGTTTTTT
few,TRBJ2-7,TRBD2,TRBV2,CASKDLSGGSYEQYF,TGTGCCAGCAAGGACCTTAGCGGGGGTTCCTACGAGCAGTACTTC
.,TRBJ2-5,.,TRBV7-2,CASSLPGIETQYF,TGTGCCAGCAGCTTACCAGGGATAGAGACCCAGTACTTC
.,TRBJ1-1,.,TRBV5-5,CASSSWGDTLLLTKAFF,TGTGCCAGCAGCTCCTGGGGAGACACGCTCCTTCTCACTAAAGCTTTCTTT
few,TRBJ1-2,.,TRBV7-9,CASTYDSSEDGYTF,TGTGCCAGCACCTATGACAGTTCGGAAGATGGCTACACCTTC
many,TRBJ1-5,.,TRBV20-1,CSASARVGDQPQHF,TGCAGTGCTAGTGCCAGGGTGGGGGATCAGCCCCAGCATTTT
many,TRBJ2-1,.,TRBV20-1,CSARVVNEQFF,TGCAGTGCTAGGGTCGTCAATGAGCAGTTCTTC
.,TRBJ1-3,.,TRBV28,CASSSLAAGNTIYF,TGTGCCAGTTCCTCTCTTGCGGCTGGAAACACCATATATTTT
.,TRBJ1-6,TRBD1,TRBV7-2,CASSSPGGTGDSPLHF,TGTGCCAGCAGCAGCCCGGGGGGGACAGGGGATTCACCCCTCCACTTT
.,TRBJ1-5,.,TRBV12-3/TRBV12-4,CASSLYGGARGNQPQHF,TGTGCCAGCAGTTTATATGGGGGGGCCAGGGGCAATCAGCCCCAGCATTTT
many,TRBJ2-3,.,TRBV7-8,CASSYVGPDTQYF,TGTGCCAGCAGCTACGTGGGACCAGATACGCAGTATTTT
many,TRBJ1-6,.,TRBV15,CATSSQGLRGPLHF,TGTGCCACCAGCAGTCAGGGCCTGCGGGGACCCCTCCACTTT
few,TRBJ2-5,.,TRBV12-3/TRBV12-4,CASTSGETQYF,TGTGCCAGCACCTCCGGTGAGACCCAGTACTTC
many,TRBJ2-7,TRBD1,TRBV5-1,CASGPTGQSYEQYF,TGCGCCAGCGGCCCTACGGGACAGTCCTACGAGCAGTACTTC
many,TRBJ2-5,TRBD1,TRBV6-2/TRBV6-3,CASSYAGGGETQYF,TGTGCCAGCAGTTACGCAGGGGGCGGGGAGACCCAGTACTTC
few,TRBJ2-3,TRBD1,TRBV11-3,CASSPRGSDTQYF,TGTGCCAGCAGCCCCAGGGGGAGCGATACGCAGTATTTT
few,TRBJ2-5,TRBD1,TRBV12-3/TRBV12-4,CASNTGGLGQETQYF,TGTGCCAGTAACACAGGGGGCCTAGGGCAAGAGACCCAGTACTTC
many,TRBJ2-6,.,TRBV7-9,CASSPAISYAGTGANVLTF,TGTGCCAGCAGCCCTGCTATTAGTTATGCGGGGACTGGGGCCAACGTCCTGACTTTC
many,TRBJ2-1,TRBD1,TRBV20-1,CSANTDRGVYNEQFF,TGCAGTGCTAATACGGACAGGGGCGTCTACAATGAGCAGTTCTTC
many,TRBJ2-7,.,TRBV5-1,CASSPGDGSYEQYF,TGCGCCAGCAGCCCGGGAGACGGTTCCTACGAGCAGTACTTC
many,TRBJ2-1,TRBD2,TRBV5-1,CASSFLAGGEQFF,TGCGCCAGCAGCTTTTTAGCGGGGGGTGAGCAGTTCTTC
many,TRBJ2-5,TRBD1,TRBV28,CASEPGQGASRFQETQYF,TGTGCCAGCGAACCGGGACAGGGAGCGTCCCGGTTTCAAGAGACCCAGTACTTC
few,TRBJ2-2,.,TRBV29-1,CSVGQWTGELFF,TGCAGCGTTGGTCAGTGGACCGGGGAGCTGTTTTTT